Listed below are T cell receptor beta chains from one sample, sequenced in a study of patients and donors after allogeneic stem cell transplantation. One entry per CDR3 protein, called by TCRdb with MiXCR from the RT-PCR reads. This table holds fewer than 250,000 distinct CDR3 sequences, about 14% found once. The sample was blood, either unsorted or a sorted T cell fraction (not recorded which). These receptors came from a human donor who was either an allogeneic HSCT recipient or a stem cell or donor lymphocyte infusion donor (not recorded which). It is not recorded whose cells these are; they may come from a transplant donor. Both conserved end residues are part of each CDR3. D genes are given only for firm matches.

j_call d_call v_call cdr3_aa
TRBJ2-6 . TRBV29-1 CSVFSSGANVLTF
TRBJ1-2 . TRBV4-1 CASSQQDFGGYTF
TRBJ2-5 . TRBV30 CAWSWGGARETQYF
TRBJ2-1 . TRBV6-1 CASSPTGIPYNEQFF
TRBJ1-2 . TRBV5-1 CASSSAGLGYTF
TRBJ2-5 . TRBV15 CATSRGGQYAETQYF
TRBJ2-1 . TRBV10-2 CASMPSRFYNEQFF
TRBJ1-1 . TRBV20-1 CSAPNWGRGNTEAFF
TRBJ2-7 TRBD2 TRBV3-1 CASSQAIAGPYEQYF
TRBJ2-1 TRBD2 TRBV12-3/TRBV12-4 CASSATSGRANYNEQFF
TRBJ2-3 TRBD1 TRBV6-5 CASSSLQGLRTDTQYF
TRBJ2-5 . TRBV7-9 CASTVGQGRPQETQYF
TRBJ1-5 TRBD1 TRBV28 CASSLKIGQGSQPQHF
TRBJ1-5 . TRBV12-3/TRBV12-4 CASSGLLGGEPQHF
TRBJ2-3 . TRBV21-1 CASIETSGGADTQYF
TRBJ2-2 TRBD1 TRBV20-1 CSAENPGQAITGELFF
TRBJ2-3 TRBD2 TRBV7-3 CASSPGRGRYTQYF
TRBJ2-1 TRBD1 TRBV5-6 CASSPRTGLDNEQFF
TRBJ1-5 . TRBV5-5 CASSLDVSPNQPQHF
TRBJ2-5 . TRBV6-5 CASSYFPQGTQYF
TRBJ2-3 TRBD2 TRBV25-1 CASSGKRGSTDTQYF
TRBJ2-5 . TRBV6-2/TRBV6-3 CASSYTRETQYF
TRBJ2-3 . TRBV20-1 CSASGLGRTDTQYF
TRBJ1-1 . TRBV7-9 CASNRWSEAFF
TRBJ2-5 TRBD2 TRBV12-3/TRBV12-4 CASSPNQGGKTQYF
TRBJ1-1 . TRBV2 CASSEQTTMNTEAFF
TRBJ2-5 . TRBV12-3/TRBV12-4 CATSPRISTEKETQYF
TRBJ2-1 TRBD2 TRBV6-1 CASSQTGRGGYNEQFF
TRBJ1-5 . TRBV15 CATSGPGLSNQPQHF
TRBJ1-6 . TRBV6-1 CASSEPVGYNSPLHF
TRBJ1-2 TRBD1 TRBV19 CATGQTGQSGYTF
TRBJ2-5 TRBD1 TRBV20-1 CSARGDRGVPTQYF
TRBJ1-5 . TRBV4-2 CASSQDLRVWQPQHF
TRBJ2-7 . TRBV20-1 CSARDGTRGSYEQYF
TRBJ2-5 TRBD1 TRBV20-1 CSAGTGDETQYF
TRBJ2-5 . TRBV9 CASSVDLMETQYF
TRBJ2-5 . TRBV6-2/TRBV6-3 CASGSPGTFQETQYF
TRBJ2-3 . TRBV7-8 CASSLVGGNTDTQYF
TRBJ1-5 . TRBV6-2/TRBV6-3 CASSTGPEGNQPQHF
TRBJ1-1 . TRBV9 CAISVAHPGRWNTEAFF
TRBJ2-2 TRBD2 TRBV11-2 CASSLVRGSGPRNTGELFF
TRBJ2-5 . TRBV30 CAWMRGETQYF
TRBJ1-2 . TRBV10-3 CAISRDTYGYTF
TRBJ2-1 TRBD1 TRBV24-1 CATSEMNRGANEQFF
TRBJ2-7 TRBD1 TRBV5-1 CASSLETGGSYEQYF
TRBJ2-5 TRBD2 TRBV3-1 CASSQLAGGIQETQYF
TRBJ2-7 . TRBV20-1 CSAALDGGTYEQYF
TRBJ1-2 . TRBV2 CASRKTVPYGYTF
TRBJ2-3 . TRBV12-3/TRBV12-4 CASSLSPRGSLTDTQYF
TRBJ2-3 TRBD1 TRBV19 CASGQGIDTQYF
TRBJ2-5 . TRBV18 CASSPKVGVSGGETQYF